The clone carrying this T cell receptor (beta chain) was counted once. The antigen remains undetermined. This sample is part of a study of CD4 T cells in relation to SARS-CoV-2 and coronaviruses. Survey-level TCR-beta sequencing used DNA from CEF-cultured naive and memory CD4+ T cells. Sequencing was performed with immunoSEQ multiplex PCR; in TCRdb, only in-frame clones are kept and a portion is missing. Of some 37,000 clones listed, about 80% were seen once; the top ten hold less than 3%. Germline-derived CDR1 and CDR2 are LGHDT and YNNKEL (reference sequence). CDR3 size: 15 residues. The ends were cut back, 5 bases at V and 4 bases at J, with 15 bases in the middle.

The TCR sequence derives from an adult with COVID-19. This rearrangement joins TRBV3-1 (or the pseudogene TRBV3-2) to TRBJ1-5; TRBD1 is a possible D gene (6 bases). The source material was memory CD4+ T cells from PBMCs, cultured in vitro. CDR3 bases: TGTGCCAGCAGCTTCCACGGGACACCGAATCAGCCCCAGCATTTT. Amino acids: CASSFHGTPNQPQHF.